The 13 T cell receptor beta chains below were found in one sample sequenced in a study of CD8+CD57+ T cells in acquired aplastic anemia. Patients who underwent sequencing had shown CD8+CD57+ cell expansion by flow cytometry. Researchers used genomic DNA as the template to profile TCR beta VDJ and CDR3. TCRdb reanalysed the reads using MiXCR and keeps one entry per CDR3 protein. The sample yields 270,000 or so distinct CDR3 sequences, approximately 82% seen once. Input material: sorted CD4+, CD8+, or CD8+CD57+ T cells (not recorded which) from PBMCs. These receptors all come from a human donor with aplastic anemia.

With respect to this clonotype: The CDR3 end shows no conserved phenylalanine or tryptophan, and so a read error is likely. The DNA is omitted, as the CDR3 cannot be located on it reliably, and the CDR3 follows TCRdb's listing. The chain couples TRBV7-8 to TRBJ2-3; the D segment call TRBD1 is taken from the table without a DNA check. The CDR3 has 13 residues if both end residues are counted. Germline lookup yields CDR1 SGHVS and CDR2 FQNEAQ. CDR3 in amino acids: CASSFGAAGTAHS.

The chain recombines TRBV2 with TRBJ2-7; 7 bases are shared with TRBD2. Trimming removed 6 bases from V and 1 base from J; junction bases left unmatched: 3. CDR1 is SNHLY and CDR2 is FYNNEI in the germline V gene. The CDR3 sequence is 13 residues long. DNA for the CDR3: TGTGCCAGCAGACGGGGACTATCCTACGAGCAGTACTTC. Its translation: CASRRGLSYEQYF.

This clonotype was found once. Compared with germline, one end of the junction differs, possibly owing to a read error. The chain combines TRBV2 with TRBJ1-1, with a possible D match to TRBD1 (6 bases). Germline CDR1 is SNHLY and CDR2 is FYNNEI. The CDR3 sequence is 17 residues long. In nucleotides, the CDR3 is TGTGCCAGCGGGGACGGGGGCACAGATACGCGGTATTTTGAACCATGCTTT. It is translated as CASGDGGTDTRYFEPCF.

This clonotype is a singleton in its sample. This chain connects TRBV7-9 to TRBJ2-7; weak D call: TRBD1 (5 bases). The V gene lost 0 bases and the J gene lost 4 bases, with 22 bases spanning the gap. The CDR3 has 18 residues. Germline assignment: CDR1 SEHNR and CDR2 FQNEAQ (reference sequence). The CDR3 region has the DNA TGTGCCAGCAGCTTAGCCCACGAGACGACAGCCCCCCCGTACGAGCAGTACGTC. It yields the protein CASSLAHETTAPPYEQYV.

With respect to this clonotype: Compared with germline, one end of the junction differs, possibly owing to a read error. The rearrangement joins TRBV9 to TRBJ1-6; weak D call: TRBD1 (6 bases). In germline, CDR1 is SGDLS, CDR2 YYNGEE. CDR3 length: 16 amino acids. CDR3 in amino acids: CASSRLDSPYNSPLHF. CDR3 coding DNA: TGTGCCAGCAGCAGGTTGGACAGTCCCTACAATTCACCCCTCCACTTT.

V gene TRBV5-5 combines with J gene TRBJ2-6; possible D gene TRBD1, 6 bases. Germline V gene lookup returns CDR1 SGHKS and CDR2 YYEKEE (reference sequence). Between the trimmed V and J ends, which lost 4 bases and 4 bases, there was a span of 15 bases. The CDR3 extends over 16 amino acids. The CDR3 sequence is CASSLADSYGANVLTF. The CDR3 DNA follows: TGTGCCAGCAGCCTCGCGGACAGCTACGGGGCCAACGTCCTGACTTTC.

As for this clonotype: At one end, the junction sequence differs from germline, possibly due to a read error. This rearrangement joins TRBV7-6 to TRBJ2-1; 11 nucleotides line up with TRBD1. The germline V gene has CDR1 SGHVS and CDR2 FNYEAQ. The CDR3 runs 14 residues. The CDR3 loop is CASSSDRGHFDHHF. In DNA form, the CDR3 reads TGTGCCAGCAGCTCGGACAGGGGGCATTTTGACCACCACTTC.

V is TRBV5-6 and J is TRBJ2-3; 7 positions agree with TRBD2. The trim removed 3 bases at V and 7 bases at J, leaving 11 bases unmatched. Germline loops: CDR1 SGHDT, CDR2 YYEEEE. This CDR3 comprises 15 residues. The CDR3 here is CASSSREAGEHTQYF. CDR3 DNA: TGTGCCAGCAGCTCCCGGGAGGCGGGAGAACATACGCAGTATTTT.

The rearrangement links TRBV5-1 to TRBJ2-3; D possibly corresponds to TRBD2 (5 bases). The germline V and J ends were trimmed by 5 bases and 9 bases, with 16 bases remaining between them. The CDR3 runs 13 residues. Germline CDR1 is SGHRS and CDR2 is YFSETQ. Here the CDR3 reads CASREECKETQYF. CDR3 nucleotide sequence: TGCGCCAGCAGGGAGGAATGCAAAGAGACGCAGTATTTT.

Comments on this clonotype: The CDR3 ends on some other residue instead of the conserved phenylalanine or tryptophan, so this is likely a read error. Because the CDR3's place on the DNA is in doubt, the DNA is left out and the CDR3 is given as listed by TCRdb. The V call is TRBV7-3, the J call TRBJ1-2; the table names TRBD1, a call not compared with the DNA. Germline CDR1 is SGHTA and CDR2 is FQGTGA. The CDR3 spans 13 amino acids, including both terminal residues. The CDR3 reads CASTLGRAAGGTN.

Concerning this clonotype itself: Because the CDR3 is missing its conserved closing phenylalanine or tryptophan, this is likely a read error. No DNA is shown, since the ends of the CDR3 on it are uncertain; the CDR3 is the one TCRdb lists. This chain connects TRBV2 to TRBJ2-5; the tabulated D call, TRBD1, remains unverified against the DNA. Germline CDR1 and CDR2: SNHLY and FYNNEI. The CDR3 contains 15 residues when both ends are counted. The CDR3 sequence: CASGDGGTDTQNLYS.

This clonotype was found a few times. This sequence joins TRBV15 and TRBJ1-2; D is unresolved. Germline-derived CDR1 and CDR2 are LNHNV and YYDKDF (reference sequence). CDR3 length: 12 residues. Trimming took off 0 bases at V and 5 bases at J, with 4 bases between the two ends. CDR3 DNA: TGTGCCACCAGCAGAGATGAGTATGGCTACACCTTC. Residues: CATSRDEYGYTF.

Turning to this clonotype: The missing conserved phenylalanine or tryptophan at the end of this CDR3 makes a read error likely. Because the CDR3's place on the DNA is in doubt, the DNA is left out and the CDR3 is given as listed by TCRdb. The V gene is TRBV15, the J gene TRBJ2-5. Per germline, CDR1 LNHNV and CDR2 YYDKDF (reference sequence). Ends included, the CDR3 has 14 residues. This chain's CDR3 is CATSRGSAQETQFC.